The rows below give T cell receptor beta chains drawn from one sample of a study of neurological immune-mediated disorders. Each CDR3 protein gets one entry after TCRdb re-called the 5' RACE reads with MiXCR. The sample shows some 31,000 distinct CDR3 sequences, approximately 4.5% of them seen only once. The sequenced sample consisted of PBMCs. The receptors originated from a man aged 18 to 29 in good health. The CDR3 runs from the conserved cysteine through the conserved F or W. A D gene is named only where the DNA matches it firmly. Clone size appears in some rows only: once, few, many, or a class for an expanded clone.

>few|TRBJ2-1|TRBD2|TRBV4-2
CASSQAAGGDNNEQFF
TGTGCCAGCAGCCAAGCAGCGGGGGGGGACAACAATGAGCAGTTCTTC
>many|TRBJ1-2|NA|TRBV15
CATSPERLQGPSGYTF
TGTGCCACCAGCCCAGAGCGGCTACAGGGTCCGAGTGGCTACACCTTC
>many|TRBJ1-1|NA|TRBV10-3
CAISGTETNTEAFF
TGTGCCATCAGCGGTACAGAAACGAACACTGAAGCTTTCTTT
>many|TRBJ2-7|NA|TRBV20-1
CSASRAGGSYEQYF
TGCAGTGCTAGCAGGGCTGGAGGGTCCTACGAGCAGTACTTC
>many|TRBJ1-6|TRBD1|TRBV5-1
CASSWGPGQYNSPLHF
TGCGCCAGCAGCTGGGGACCGGGACAGTATAATTCACCCCTCCACTTT
>many|TRBJ1-1|NA|TRBV5-1
CASSLDQTEAFF
TGCGCCAGCAGCTTGGACCAGACCGAAGCTTTCTTT
>many|TRBJ1-5|NA|TRBV11-2
CASSRGGSRTSQPQHF
TGTGCCAGCAGCCGCGGTGGCAGCCGGACCAGTCAGCCCCAGCATTTT
>many|TRBJ2-7|TRBD1|TRBV5-1
CASSSAGGSMNEQYF
TGCGCCAGCAGCTCCGCAGGGGGCAGTATGAACGAGCAGTACTTC
>many|TRBJ1-2|NA|TRBV29-1
CSVAVGRDYGYTF
TGCAGCGTTGCAGTAGGGAGAGACTATGGCTACACCTTC
>many|TRBJ1-6|NA|TRBV9
CASSVGPPDNSPLHF
TGTGCCAGCAGCGTAGGGCCGCCAGATAATTCACCCCTCCACTTT
>many|TRBJ2-2|TRBD1|TRBV20-1
CSAGQFEGAGELFF
TGCAGTGCGGGACAGTTCGAAGGGGCCGGGGAGCTGTTTTTT
>many|TRBJ2-1|TRBD2|TRBV20-1
CSASYPSGGGEQFF
TGCAGTGCTAGTTATCCTAGCGGGGGGGGTGAGCAGTTCTTC
>many|TRBJ1-4|NA|TRBV12-3/TRBV12-4
CASSRGGEKLFF
TGTGCCAGCAGTCGGGGTGGGGAAAAACTGTTTTTT
>many|TRBJ2-7|TRBD1|TRBV6-2/TRBV6-3
CASSWDRAREQYF
TGTGCCAGCAGCTGGGACAGGGCGCGGGAGCAGTACTTC
>many|TRBJ2-7|NA|TRBV5-1
CASRAETYEQYF
TGCGCCAGCAGGGCGGAGACCTACGAGCAGTACTTC
>many|TRBJ1-2|NA|TRBV5-6
CASSPMVRFLNYGYTF
TGTGCCAGCAGCCCCATGGTCCGGTTCCTTAACTATGGCTACACCTTC
>many|TRBJ2-7|TRBD2|TRBV20-1
CSARDALAGGPLLYEQYF
TGCAGTGCTAGAGATGCGCTAGCGGGGGGGCCTCTTCTGTACGAGCAGTACTTC
>many|TRBJ2-5|TRBD2|TRBV5-5
CASSSVSGGRETQYF
TGTGCCAGCAGCTCGGTTAGCGGGGGGCGGGAGACCCAGTACTTC
>many|TRBJ1-1|NA|TRBV2
CASSVEQGNTEAFF
TGTGCCAGCAGTGTTGAACAGGGGAACACTGAAGCTTTCTTT
>many|TRBJ1-2|TRBD1|TRBV3-1
CASSPTGPLYGYTF
TGTGCCAGCAGCCCGACAGGGCCCCTCTATGGCTACACCTTC
>many|TRBJ2-7|NA|TRBV7-8
CASSHKSSYEQYF
TGTGCCAGCAGCCACAAGAGCTCCTACGAGCAGTACTTC
>many|TRBJ2-1|TRBD1|TRBV18
CASSPRGQGNEQFF
TGTGCCAGCTCACCACGAGGACAGGGAAATGAGCAGTTCTTC
>many|TRBJ2-2|NA|TRBV19
CASSEQNTGELFF
TGTGCCAGTAGTGAACAGAACACCGGGGAGCTGTTTTTT
>many|TRBJ2-3|TRBD2|TRBV7-9
CASSLARTSSFDTQYF
TGTGCCAGCAGCTTAGCGAGGACTAGCTCATTCGATACGCAGTATTTT
>many|TRBJ2-6|TRBD1|TRBV7-6
CASSLTPQGRGANVLTF
TGTGCCAGCAGCTTAACCCCACAGGGGAGAGGGGCCAACGTCCTGACTTTC
>many|TRBJ2-2|TRBD1|TRBV20-1
CSARTGTGVYTGELFF
TGCAGTGCTAGAACCGGGACAGGGGTTTATACCGGGGAGCTGTTTTTT
>NA|TRBJ1-1|NA|TRBV6-1
CASSEVPGGGAFF
TGTGCCAGCAGTGAAGTCCCGGGCGGTGGGGCTTTCTTT
>once|TRBJ1-1|NA|TRBV5-1
CASSPLLMAGSNTEAFF
TGCGCCAGCAGCCCACTCCTGATGGCGGGGTCAAACACTGAAGCTTTCTTT
>many|TRBJ1-3|NA|TRBV7-2
CASSLDSGSGNTIYF
TGTGCCAGCAGCTTAGATTCGGGCTCTGGAAACACCATATATTTT
>many|TRBJ1-2|NA|TRBV10-3
CAISVEGNYGYTF
TGTGCCATCAGTGTAGAGGGGAATTATGGCTACACCTTC
>many|TRBJ2-7|TRBD1|TRBV20-1
CSARSGTGGYEQYF
TGCAGTGCTAGATCCGGGACAGGGGGCTACGAGCAGTACTTC
>many|TRBJ2-3|TRBD2|TRBV6-4
CASSDSSGGHTDTQYF
TGTGCCAGCAGTGACTCTAGCGGGGGGCACACAGATACGCAGTATTTT
>many|TRBJ1-1|TRBD1|TRBV6-2/TRBV6-3
CASMGTDQVTRTEAFF
TGTGCCAGCATGGGGACAGACCAAGTTACGCGCACTGAAGCTTTCTTT
>many|TRBJ1-3|TRBD1|TRBV10-3
CASWTGLGNTIYF
TGTGCCAGCTGGACAGGGTTGGGAAACACCATATATTTT
>many|TRBJ1-4|NA|TRBV5-1
CASSPGFSQDEKLFF
TGCGCCAGCAGCCCCGGTTTCAGTCAGGATGAAAAACTGTTTTTT
>many|TRBJ1-4|TRBD1|TRBV12-3/TRBV12-4
CASSPGQDREKLFF
TGTGCCAGCAGTCCCGGACAGGACCGAGAAAAACTGTTTTTT
>few|TRBJ2-3|NA|TRBV2
CASRRIGPTDTQYF
TGTGCCAGCAGAAGGATCGGGCCCACCGATACGCAGTATTTT
>many|TRBJ1-2|NA|TRBV6-5
CASSYSAVGGGYGYTF
TGTGCCAGCAGTTACTCGGCCGTGGGGGGGGGTTATGGCTACACCTTC
>many|TRBJ1-1|NA|TRBV20-1
CSAGQILGQKNTEAFF
TGCAGTGCTGGACAAATACTTGGACAGAAGAACACTGAAGCTTTCTTT
>many|TRBJ2-6|NA|TRBV18
CASSPNGASGANVLTF
TGTGCCAGCTCACCAAACGGAGCCTCTGGGGCCAACGTCCTGACTTTC
>many|TRBJ2-1|TRBD2|TRBV27
CASSTESGGNNEQFF
TGTGCCAGCAGCACAGAGAGCGGGGGAAACAATGAGCAGTTCTTC
>many|TRBJ2-5|NA|TRBV20-1
CSARDGGPSETQYF
TGCAGTGCTAGAGATGGGGGGCCCTCGGAGACCCAGTACTTC
>many|TRBJ1-5|NA|TRBV20-1
CSAIHAGGTGGQPQHF
TGCAGTGCTATACACGCTGGGGGGACGGGAGGTCAGCCCCAGCATTTT
>many|TRBJ1-2|NA|TRBV10-3
CAISEAINYGYTF
TGTGCCATCAGTGAGGCCATTAACTATGGCTACACCTTC
>many|TRBJ1-1|NA|TRBV5-1
CASSLGGVGTEAFF
TGCGCCAGCAGCTTGGGAGGGGTTGGGACTGAAGCTTTCTTT
>many|TRBJ2-1|TRBD2|TRBV20-1
CSARDPGGYNEQFF
TGCAGTGCTAGAGATCCGGGAGGGTACAATGAGCAGTTCTTC
>many|TRBJ1-1|NA|TRBV7-9
CASSSQTTEAFF
TGTGCCAGCAGCTCTCAGACCACTGAAGCTTTCTTT
>many|TRBJ2-3|TRBD1|TRBV4-3
CASSPQGTERTDTQYF
TGCGCCAGCAGCCCCCAAGGGACAGAGAGAACAGATACGCAGTATTTT
>many|TRBJ2-5|NA|TRBV6-2/TRBV6-3
CASSYPRGRGRETQYF
TGTGCCAGCAGTTACCCCAGGGGCAGAGGGAGAGAGACCCAGTACTTC
>many|TRBJ2-7|TRBD2|TRBV7-2
CASSKITSDSYEQYF
TGTGCCAGCAGCAAAATTACTAGCGACTCCTACGAGCAGTACTTC
>many|TRBJ2-3|TRBD1|TRBV24-1
CATSDPQGPDTQYF
TGTGCCACCAGTGACCCACAGGGGCCAGATACGCAGTATTTT
>many|TRBJ1-6|NA|TRBV6-5
CASRPGREISPLHF
TGTGCCAGCAGACCGGGCCGGGAGATATCACCCCTCCACTTT
>many|TRBJ1-1|TRBD1|TRBV6-5
CASRTGQANTEAFF
TGTGCCAGCAGGACCGGACAGGCAAACACTGAAGCTTTCTTT
>many|TRBJ2-5|TRBD2|TRBV3-1
CASSPGSSGYQETQYF
TGTGCCAGCAGTCCCGGTTCTAGCGGGTACCAAGAGACCCAGTACTTC
>many|TRBJ1-2|NA|TRBV20-1
CSARGKAHGYTF
TGCAGTGCTAGAGGCAAGGCCCATGGCTACACCTTC
>many|TRBJ2-3|NA|TRBV4-1
CASSRLRGTADTQYF
TGCGCCAGCAGCCGATTGAGGGGGACGGCAGATACGCAGTATTTT
>many|TRBJ2-3|NA|TRBV12-3/TRBV12-4
CASRVGLDTQYF
TGTGCCAGCAGGGTTGGGTTGGATACGCAGTATTTT
>many|TRBJ2-7|TRBD1|TRBV7-9
CASSLWGDRGYEQYF
TGTGCCAGCAGCTTATGGGGGGACAGGGGCTACGAGCAGTACTTC
>medium-sized|TRBJ1-6|NA|TRBV12-3/TRBV12-4
CASSYPISPLHF
TGTGCCAGCAGTTACCCTATATCACCCCTCCACTTT
>many|TRBJ1-4|NA|TRBV3-1
CASSQDLAATNEKLFF
TGTGCCAGCAGCCAAGATCTCGCCGCTACTAATGAAAAACTGTTTTTT